The 14 T cell receptor beta chains below come from one sample, sequenced in a study of vaccination and CD4 T cells after COVID-19. Oncomine TCR Beta short-read sequencing was applied to DNA from cultured CD4+ T cells. TCRdb used MiXCR to reprocess the PCR reads, holding one entry per CDR3 protein. The sample contains several thousand distinct CDR3 sequences, 35% to 50% of which appear only once. For these receptors, no antigen is known. Stated treatment: 10-day PBMC culture with coronavirus spike peptide pools or control peptides (ViraFEST assay). CD4+ T-cell collection from the unexposed donor predated the COVID-19 pandemic (2011-2018). The sample comprised CD4+ T cells from blood, cultured in vitro. The source is a human donor in good health.

This clonotype showed up just a few times. The chain employs TRBV6-5 and TRBJ1-1; the D is unclear. Germline V gene data show CDR1 as MNHEY and CDR2 as SVGAGI. The CDR3 has 15 amino acids. V lost 4 bases and J 1 base, leaving 13 bases between the germline ends. The CDR3 sequence is CASSSSPRQNTEAFF. In nucleotides, the CDR3 is TGTGCCAGCAGTTCCTCCCCCAGACAGAACACTGAAGCTTTCTTT.

This clonotype was seen a single time. The rearrangement uses TRBV20-1 and TRBJ1-5; a weak D match, TRBD1 (6 bases). CDR1 and CDR2 from the germline V gene are DFQATT and SNEGSKA (reference sequence). The V gene lost 2 bases and the J gene lost 4 bases, with 18 bases spanning the gap. This CDR3 has 16 amino acids. CDR3 nucleotide sequence: TGCAGTGCTAGATTCGAGACCGGGACACTGAATCAGCCCCAGCATTTT. It yields the protein CSARFETGTLNQPQHF.

This sequence joins TRBV6-4 and TRBJ2-3; 12 bases match TRBD2. The CDR3 has 17 amino acids. The V segment lost 2 bases and the J segment 2 bases; nucleotides outside the gene matches: 5. Germline CDR1 and CDR2: MRHNA and SNTAGT. The CDR3 DNA reads as TGTGCCAGCAGTGACCACTCTAGCGGGGGGGCCACAGATACGCAGTATTTT. Translated: CASSDHSSGGATDTQYF.

A few counts support this clonotype. The J gene is TRBJ1-2, the V gene TRBV6-1; a weak D match, TRBD1 (5 bases). CDR3 length: 13 amino acids. V lost 5 bases, J lost 4 bases, and 11 bases lay in between. The germline V gene has CDR1 MNHNS and CDR2 SASEGT. The CDR3: CASSQGGGYGYTF. CDR3 nucleotides: TGTGCCAGCAGTCAGGGCGGGGGCTATGGCTACACCTTC.

This chain connects TRBV7-9 to TRBJ1-6, with TRBD1 matching 8 bases. The CDR3 totals 15 residues. In germline, CDR1 is SEHNR, CDR2 FQNEAQ (reference sequence). Trimming removed 4 bases from V and 9 bases from J; junction bases left unmatched: 8. CDR3 DNA: TGTGCCAGCAGCTACGGACAGGGTCTGGGTTCACCCCTCCACTTT. This gives the protein CASSYGQGLGSPLHF.

The count of this clonotype is one. The chain joins TRBV25-1 to TRBJ1-1; D call uncertain. CDR1 and CDR2 from the germline V gene are MGHDK and SYGVNS. The V and J ends lost 2 bases and 1 base respectively, with 5 bases between them. The CDR3 has 13 residues. The CDR3 is CASSELKNTEAFF. CDR3 coding DNA: TGTGCCAGCAGTGAACTGAAGAACACTGAAGCTTTCTTT.

This clonotype was seen a handful of times. This sequence joins TRBV6-1 and TRBJ2-5; the match to TRBD2 covers 12 bases. CDR3 length: 15 residues. Germline V lookup: CDR1 MNHNS, CDR2 SASEGT. Trimming removed 5 bases from V and 1 base from J; junction bases left unmatched: 2. The CDR3 loop is CASSPGLAGQETQYF. The CDR3 nucleotides read TGTGCCAGCAGTCCGGGACTAGCGGGCCAAGAGACCCAGTACTTC.

The gene calls are TRBV12-3 or TRBV12-4 and TRBJ1-2; 9 nucleotides align to TRBD1. The CDR3 covers 14 residues. Unmatched junction bases numbered 8, after V lost 7 bases and J lost 5 bases. The CDR3 bases are TGTGCCAGCACCCTTGGGACAGGGAGGTATGGCTACACCTTC. Protein product: CASTLGTGRYGYTF.

This clonotype was seen more than once but under ten times. The chain couples TRBV27 to TRBJ1-2; 7 positions agree with TRBD1. J gave up 4 bases and V 3 bases, and 8 bases lay outside the gene matches. CDR1 is MNHEY and CDR2 is SMNVEV in the germline V gene (reference sequence). CDR3 size: 15 residues. CDR3 nucleotide sequence: TGTGCCAGCAGTTTTGCTACGGGACAGCGCTATGGCTACACCTTC. It encodes CASSFATGQRYGYTF.

This clonotype occurred a few times. The rearrangement uses TRBV20-1 and TRBJ1-1, with 7 bases aligning to TRBD1. The V gene's germline CDR1 is DFQATT and CDR2 SNEGSKA (reference sequence). The CDR3 extends over 12 amino acids. The V and J ends lost 4 bases and 6 bases, in that order; junction bases with no gene match: 5. The CDR3 spells CSATTGEAEAFF. DNA for the CDR3: TGCAGTGCTACTACAGGGGAGGCTGAAGCTTTCTTT.

This clonotype was seen a few times. The CDR3 nucleotides read TGTGCCTGGAGTGTAAGTCCCTACGAGCAGTACTTC. The encoded protein is CAWSVSPYEQYF. The chain combines TRBV30 with TRBJ2-7; D is uncertain. CDR1 is GTSNPN and CDR2 is SVGIG in the germline V gene (reference sequence). The CDR3 runs to 12 residues. The V and J ends lost 0 bases and 2 bases respectively, with 5 bases between them.

This clonotype was seen a few times. The DNA of the CDR3 is TGTGCCAGCAGCTCCCAGGGGACAGGGAACAATCAGCCCCAGCATTTT. It yields the protein CASSSQGTGNNQPQHF. The V and J genes are TRBV7-8 and TRBJ1-5; 9 bases are a match to TRBD1. J was trimmed by 3 bases and V by 4 bases; bases with no gene match: 7. There are 16 residues in the CDR3. Germline V gene lookup returns CDR1 SGHVS and CDR2 FQNEAQ.

By its share, this clonotype is medium-sized. The chain joins TRBV20-1 to TRBJ2-2; D is ambiguous. Germline assignment: CDR1 DFQATT and CDR2 SNEGSKA (reference sequence). The CDR3 runs 12 residues. V lost 6 bases, J lost 6 bases, and 11 bases lay in between. The CDR3 DNA is TGCAGTGCCCTCTCCCCGGCCGGGGAGCTGTTTTTT. It is translated as CSALSPAGELFF.

This clonotype turned up a few times. The chain links TRBV11-2 to TRBJ2-2; 8 bases match TRBD2. CDR1 is SGHAT, CDR2 FQNNGV, per germline. The CDR3 consists of 14 residues. With 5 bases clipped from V and 3 bases from J, the junction kept 2 bases outside the gene matches. The CDR3 sequence is CASSRSGDTGELFF. The CDR3 coding sequence is TGTGCCAGCAGCCGTAGCGGGGACACCGGGGAGCTGTTTTTT.